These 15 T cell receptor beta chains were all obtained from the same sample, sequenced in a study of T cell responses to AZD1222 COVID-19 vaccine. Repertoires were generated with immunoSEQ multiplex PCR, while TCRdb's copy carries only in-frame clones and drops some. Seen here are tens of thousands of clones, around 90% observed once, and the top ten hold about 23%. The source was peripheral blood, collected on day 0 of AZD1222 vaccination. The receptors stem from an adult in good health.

Here the CDR3 DNA reads TGTGCCAGTAGTGATGGTCAGGGGACGAACATTCAGTACTTC. Its translation: CASSDGQGTNIQYF. This rearrangement joins TRBV19 to TRBJ2-4, with D tentatively TRBD1 (6 bases). CDR1 LNHDA and CDR2 SQIVND come from the germline V gene (reference sequence). V was pared by 5 bases and J by 7 bases, with 15 bases between. The CDR3 is 14 amino acids.

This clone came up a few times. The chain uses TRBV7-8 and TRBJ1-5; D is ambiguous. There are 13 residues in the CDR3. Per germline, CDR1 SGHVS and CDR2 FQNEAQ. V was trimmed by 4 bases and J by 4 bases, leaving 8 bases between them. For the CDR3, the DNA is TGTGCCAGCAGCTCGGGTGCTAATCAGCCCCAGCATTTT. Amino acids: CASSSGANQPQHF.

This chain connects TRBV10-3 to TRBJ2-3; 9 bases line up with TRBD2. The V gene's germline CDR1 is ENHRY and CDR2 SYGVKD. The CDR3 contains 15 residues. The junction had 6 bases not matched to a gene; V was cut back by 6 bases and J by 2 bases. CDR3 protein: CAIRAGGPDTDTQYF. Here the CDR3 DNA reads TGTGCCATCAGGGCGGGAGGGCCTGACACAGATACGCAGTATTTT.

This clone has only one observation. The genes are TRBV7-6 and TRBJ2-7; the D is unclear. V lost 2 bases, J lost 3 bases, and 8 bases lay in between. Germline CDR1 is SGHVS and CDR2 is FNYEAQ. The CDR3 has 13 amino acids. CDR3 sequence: CASSLTPSYEQYF. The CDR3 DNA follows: TGTGCCAGCAGCTTAACTCCCAGCTACGAGCAGTACTTC. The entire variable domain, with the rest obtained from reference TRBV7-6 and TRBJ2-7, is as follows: GAGVSQSPRYKVTKRGQDVALRCDPISGHVSLYWYRQALGQGPEFLTYFNYEAQQDKSGLPNDRFSAERPEGSISTLTIQRTEQRDSAMYRCASSLTPSYEQYFGPGTRLTVT.

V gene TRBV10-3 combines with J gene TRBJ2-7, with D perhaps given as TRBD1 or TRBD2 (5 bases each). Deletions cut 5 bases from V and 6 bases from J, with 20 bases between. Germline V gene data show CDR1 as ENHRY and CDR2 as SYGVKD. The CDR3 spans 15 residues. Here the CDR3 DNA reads TGTGCCATCAGTCCCAGGTTAGAGGGGTCGGGCGAGCAGTACTTC. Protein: CAISPRLEGSGEQYF.

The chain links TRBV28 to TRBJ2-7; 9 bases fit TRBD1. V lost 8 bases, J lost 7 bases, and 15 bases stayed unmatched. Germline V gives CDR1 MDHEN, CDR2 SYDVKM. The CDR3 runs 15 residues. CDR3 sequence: CASRETGTGFQEQYF. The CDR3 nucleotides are TGTGCCAGCCGGGAAACCGGGACAGGGTTTCAGGAGCAGTACTTC.

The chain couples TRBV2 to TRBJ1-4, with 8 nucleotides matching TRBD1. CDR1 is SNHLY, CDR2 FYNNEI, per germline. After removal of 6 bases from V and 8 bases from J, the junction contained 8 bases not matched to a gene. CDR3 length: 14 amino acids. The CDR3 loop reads CASSVDRAVEKLFF. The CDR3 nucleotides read TGTGCCAGCAGCGTGGACAGGGCGGTGGAAAAACTGTTTTTT.

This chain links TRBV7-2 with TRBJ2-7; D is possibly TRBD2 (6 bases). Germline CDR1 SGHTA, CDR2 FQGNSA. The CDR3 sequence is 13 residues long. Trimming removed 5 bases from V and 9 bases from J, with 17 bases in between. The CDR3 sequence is CASSPRDGRGQYF. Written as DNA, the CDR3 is TGTGCCAGCAGCCCCCGGGACGGGAGAGGGCAGTACTTC.

The CDR3 DNA reads TGTGCCAGCAGCCCCGGCGGGGATGATGGCTACACCTTC. It encodes CASSPGGDDGYTF. J is TRBJ1-2 and V is TRBV7-3; D uncertain. Deletions cut 5 bases from V and 6 bases from J, with 13 bases between. Germline V gene data show CDR1 as SGHTA and CDR2 as FQGTGA. The CDR3 totals 13 residues.

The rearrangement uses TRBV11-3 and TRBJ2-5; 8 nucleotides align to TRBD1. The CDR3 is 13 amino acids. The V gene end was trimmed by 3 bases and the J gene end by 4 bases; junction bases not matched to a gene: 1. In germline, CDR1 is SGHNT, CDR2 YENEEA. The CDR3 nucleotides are TGTGCCAGCAGCTTTACAGGGGGAGAGACCCAGTACTTC. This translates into CASSFTGGETQYF. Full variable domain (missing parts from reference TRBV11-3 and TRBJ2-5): EAGVVQSPRYKIIEKKQPVAFWCNPISGHNTLYWYLQNLGQGPELLIRYENEEAVDDSQLPKDRFSAERLKGVDSTLKIQPAELGDSAVYLCASSFTGGETQYFGPGTRLLVL.

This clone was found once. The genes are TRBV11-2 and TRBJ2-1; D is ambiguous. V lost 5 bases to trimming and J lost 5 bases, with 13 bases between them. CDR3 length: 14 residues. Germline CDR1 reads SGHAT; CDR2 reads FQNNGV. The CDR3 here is CASSPRPRDNEQFF. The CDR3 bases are TGTGCCAGCAGCCCGCGCCCCCGGGACAATGAGCAGTTCTTC. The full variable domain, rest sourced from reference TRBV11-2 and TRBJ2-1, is EAGVAQSPRYKIIEKRQSVAFWCNPISGHATLYWYQQILGQGPKLLIQFQNNGVVDDSQLPKDRFSAERLKGVDSTLKIQPAKLEDSAVYLCASSPRPRDNEQFFGPGTRLTVL.

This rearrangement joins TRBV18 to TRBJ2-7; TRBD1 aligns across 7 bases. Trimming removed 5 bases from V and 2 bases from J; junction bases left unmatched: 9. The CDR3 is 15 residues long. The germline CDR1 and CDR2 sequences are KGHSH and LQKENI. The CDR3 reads CASSSSTGTAYEQYF. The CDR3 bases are TGTGCCAGCTCATCAAGCACCGGGACAGCCTACGAGCAGTACTTC.

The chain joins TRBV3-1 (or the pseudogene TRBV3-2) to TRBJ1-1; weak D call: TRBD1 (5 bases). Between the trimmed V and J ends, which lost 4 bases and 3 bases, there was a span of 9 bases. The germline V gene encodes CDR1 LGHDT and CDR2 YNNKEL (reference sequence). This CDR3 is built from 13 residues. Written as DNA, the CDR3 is TGTGCCAGCAGCCCCGCGACAGACACTGAAGCTTTCTTT. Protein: CASSPATDTEAFF.

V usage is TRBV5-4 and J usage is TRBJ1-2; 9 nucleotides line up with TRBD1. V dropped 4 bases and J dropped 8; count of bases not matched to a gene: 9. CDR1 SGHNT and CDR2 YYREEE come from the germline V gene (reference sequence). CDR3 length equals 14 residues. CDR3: CASSPGQGMGGYTF. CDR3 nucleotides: TGTGCCAGCAGCCCAGGACAGGGGATGGGCGGCTACACCTTC.

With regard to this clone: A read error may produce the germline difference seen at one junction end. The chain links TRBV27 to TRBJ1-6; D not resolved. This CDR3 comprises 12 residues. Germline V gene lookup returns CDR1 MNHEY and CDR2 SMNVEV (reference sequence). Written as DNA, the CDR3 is TGTGCTAGCAGTTTCGACGGCACACCCCTCCACTTT. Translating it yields CASSFDGTPLHF.